A single sample gave rise to the 19 T cell receptor beta chains below, sequenced in a study of T cell changes during pregnancy in multiple sclerosis. The table came from immunoSEQ multiplex PCR; TCRdb's copy has only in-frame clones and leaves some out. This table holds about 130,000 clones, 90% to 96% found once. Sequenced here: peripheral blood, sampled after pregnancy. These receptors originate from a female donor with multiple sclerosis, enrolled in a pregnancy study.

This clone was seen a single time. The chain is built from TRBV28 and TRBJ2-3, with 13 bases lining up with TRBD2. V shed 6 bases and J 0 bases; nucleotides not matched to a gene: 0. In germline, CDR1 is MDHEN, CDR2 SYDVKM. The CDR3 has 15 residues. Here the CDR3 DNA reads TGTGCCAGCAGGGGACTAGCGGGAAGCACAGATACGCAGTATTTT. The encoded protein is CASRGLAGSTDTQYF.

The chain joins TRBV6-5 to TRBJ2-7; TRBD1 matches 9 bases. CDR1 is MNHEY, CDR2 SVGAGI, per germline. V lost 6 bases to trimming and J lost 3 bases; unmatched junction nucleotides: 9. The CDR3 runs to 15 residues. The CDR3 bases are TGTGCCAGCAGGCCGGGACAGGGAGGCATCTACGAGCAGTACTTC. Amino acids: CASRPGQGGIYEQYF.

V is TRBV6-1 and J is TRBJ2-5, with D unresolved. The CDR3 runs 11 residues. The germline V gene has CDR1 MNHNS and CDR2 SASEGT. Deletions cut 7 bases from V and 3 bases from J, with 6 bases between. The CDR3 sequence: CASTVEETQYF. CDR3 nucleotides: TGTGCCAGCACCGTCGAAGAGACCCAGTACTTC.

This chain connects TRBV28 to TRBJ2-3; 8 nucleotides match TRBD1. In germline, CDR1 is MDHEN, CDR2 SYDVKM. Trimming at V came to 8 bases and at J to 4 bases, leaving 8 bases not matched to a gene. This CDR3 contains 14 residues. The DNA of the CDR3 is TGTGCCAGCCTCGGACAGGGCCGGGCAGATACGCAGTATTTT. Protein sequence: CASLGQGRADTQYF.

The chain combines TRBV28 with TRBJ1-5; possible D gene TRBD1, 5 bases. The CDR3 is 15 residues long. Trimming removed 3 bases from V and 5 bases from J, with 14 bases in between. Looked up from germline, CDR1 is MDHEN and CDR2 is SYDVKM. The CDR3 reads CASSLYQGGDQPQHF. CDR3 DNA sequence: TGTGCCAGCAGTTTGTACCAGGGTGGGGATCAGCCCCAGCATTTT.

In its sample, this clone was seen once. V and J are TRBV7-3 and TRBJ2-3, with 10 nucleotides matching TRBD2. J gave up 3 bases and V 7 bases, and 7 bases lay outside the gene matches. CDR1 and CDR2 from the germline V gene are SGHTA and FQGTGA. The CDR3 totals 15 residues. The CDR3 nucleotides read TGTGCCAGCACCGCCAGCGGGAGGGCGACAGATACGCAGTATTTT. It yields the protein CASTASGRATDTQYF.

The chain employs TRBV6-5 and TRBJ1-1; D might be TRBD1 (5 bases). CDR3 size: 15 residues. V was clipped by 0 bases and J by 8 bases, with 16 bases between them. Germline CDR1 and CDR2: MNHEY and SVGAGI. In DNA, the CDR3 is TGTGCCAGCAGTTACTCCGGGGGGGGGAACAAAGAAGCTTTCTTT. Its protein product is CASSYSGGGNKEAFF.

This chain links TRBV29-1 with TRBJ2-6, with 7 bases that match TRBD2. Germline V CDR1 and CDR2: SQVTM, ANQGSEA. The CDR3 has 14 amino acids. Trimming at V came to 8 bases and at J to 0 bases, leaving 4 bases not matched to a gene. DNA of the CDR3: TGCAGCCCCGGGGAGGGCTCTGGGGCCAACGTCCTGACTTTC. Its translation is CSPGEGSGANVLTF.

This clone appeared once. The V call is TRBV6-1, the J call TRBJ2-3, with a possible D match to TRBD2 (6 bases). Trimming shortened V by 2 bases and J by 2 bases, and 8 bases separated the two germline ends. Germline CDR1 and CDR2: MNHNS and SASEGT. CDR3 length: 14 residues. The CDR3 DNA sequence: TGTGCCAGCAGTGAAACTAGCATCACAGATACGCAGTATTTT. Translated: CASSETSITDTQYF.

The chain links TRBV5-6 to TRBJ1-2; weak D call: TRBD1 (6 bases). The V gene's germline CDR1 is SGHDT and CDR2 YYEEEE. V was pared by 4 bases and J by 0 bases, with 19 bases between. This CDR3 contains 17 residues. The CDR3 DNA is TGTGCCAGCAGCCCGGACAGAAGACGCTCCACTAACTATGGCTACACCTTC. Protein sequence: CASSPDRRRSTNYGYTF. Full variable domain (missing parts from reference TRBV5-6 and TRBJ1-2): DAGVTQSPTHLIKTRGQQVTLRCSPKSGHDTVSWYQQALGQGPQFIFQYYEEEERQRGNFPDRFSGHQFPNYSSELNVNALLLGDSALYLCASSPDRRRSTNYGYTFGSGTRLTVV.

Points on this clone: At one end, the junction sequence differs from germline, possibly due to a read error. The chain couples TRBV7-2 to TRBJ2-7, with 12 bases that match TRBD2. This CDR3 spans 13 amino acids. Germline V gene lookup returns CDR1 SGHTA and CDR2 FQGNSA. The CDR3 loop is CASSLAGGVEQYF. DNA for the CDR3: TGTGCCAGCAGCCTAGCGGGAGGGGTCGAGCAGTACTTC.

The chain employs TRBV5-1 and TRBJ1-1; no clear D gene. The CDR3 loop spans 17 amino acids. Between the trimmed V and J ends, which lost 0 bases and 1 base, there was a span of 16 bases. Germline V gene lookup returns CDR1 SGHRS and CDR2 YFSETQ. The CDR3 nucleotides are TGCGCCAGCAGCTTGGCCGGTGGCAGGTTGTCGAACACTGAAGCTTTCTTT. As protein: CASSLAGGRLSNTEAFF.

The V and J genes are TRBV4-1 and TRBJ2-1, with 7 bases matching TRBD1. The CDR3 extends over 15 amino acids. Trimming at V came to 6 bases and at J to 2 bases, leaving 7 bases not matched to a gene. The germline CDR1 and CDR2 sequences are MGHRA and YSYEKL. In DNA form, the CDR3 reads TGCGCCAGCAGTGGAGACAGGGACACCTACAATGAGCAGTTCTTC. Its translation: CASSGDRDTYNEQFF.

The rearrangement links TRBV10-3 to TRBJ2-1; 7 bases are shared with TRBD1. This CDR3 has 15 amino acids. V was clipped by 5 bases and J by 5 bases; unmatched bases: 9. Germline V gene lookup returns CDR1 ENHRY and CDR2 SYGVKD. The CDR3 region has the DNA TGTGCCATCAGTCTAAGACAGGGAATAAACAATGAGCAGTTCTTC. This encodes CAISLRQGINNEQFF.

The chain combines TRBV7-9 with TRBJ1-2, with D unresolved. This CDR3 region has 16 residues. V lost 4 bases, J lost 5 bases, and 20 bases lay in between. Germline V CDR1 and CDR2: SEHNR, FQNEAQ (reference sequence). The chain's CDR3 is CASSSIGVPLRYGYTF. For the CDR3, the DNA is TGTGCCAGCAGCTCAATCGGGGTGCCCCTTAGGTATGGCTACACCTTC.

This sequence joins TRBV19 and TRBJ2-1, with TRBD1 identical over 10 bases. CDR3 length: 14 residues. Losses at the gene ends were 4 bases for V and 9 bases for J; bases not matched to a gene: 6. The germline V gene has CDR1 LNHDA and CDR2 SQIVND (reference sequence). In DNA form, the CDR3 reads TGTGCCAGTAGTACCCGACAGGGGGCGGGTGAGCAGTTCTTC. Its protein product is CASSTRQGAGEQFF.

The gene calls are TRBV27 and TRBJ1-1; 7 nucleotides agree with TRBD1. Unmatched junction bases numbered 7, after V lost 5 bases and J lost 4 bases. The CDR3 is 14 amino acids. Germline assignment: CDR1 MNHEY and CDR2 SMNVEV (reference sequence). CDR3 nucleotide sequence: TGTGCCAGCAGTATTCTAACAGGGGCCACTGAAGCTTTCTTT. It specifies CASSILTGATEAFF.

This chain joins TRBV9 and TRBJ1-1; D unresolved. The CDR3 spans 15 residues. V was clipped by 0 bases and J by 1 base, with 10 bases between them. The germline CDR1 and CDR2 sequences are SGDLS and YYNGEE. The CDR3 DNA is TGTGCCAGCAGCGTAGCGACAAATGGGAACACTGAAGCTTTCTTT. This sequence encodes CASSVATNGNTEAFF.

The J gene is TRBJ1-5, the V gene TRBV30; 7 bases align to TRBD1. The V gene's germline CDR1 is GTSNPN and CDR2 SVGIG (reference sequence). CDR3 length equals 14 residues. V gave up 0 bases and J gave up 5 bases; unmatched junction bases: 4. The CDR3 sequence is CAWSVQGGYQPQHF. CDR3 in DNA: TGTGCCTGGAGTGTCCAGGGGGGATATCAGCCCCAGCATTTT.